Each of the 2 T cell receptor beta chains below was sequenced from the same sample in a study of shared clonotypes between healthy human individuals. Clones were read by immunoSEQ multiplex PCR, and TCRdb kept only the in-frame ones, dropping some. The sample has millions of clones; about 92% are singletons. The sample taken for sequencing was naive CD4+ T cells sorted from blood. The subset denotes: CD45RA+ positively selected. The receptors here all came from a man in his late teens or twenties in good health.

J is TRBJ2-7 and V is TRBV7-9, with 7 bases lining up with TRBD2. V dropped 5 bases and J dropped 3; count of bases not matched to a gene: 7. CDR1 SEHNR and CDR2 FQNEAQ come from the germline V gene (reference sequence). The length of the CDR3 is 14 residues. CDR3 residues: CASSPQAGDYEQYF. The CDR3 nucleotides read TGTGCCAGCAGCCCCCAGGCGGGAGACTACGAGCAGTACTTC.

The rearrangement links TRBV7-8 to TRBJ2-5; D perhaps matches TRBD2 (6 bases). V lost 5 bases, J lost 1 base, and 14 bases lay in between. This CDR3 has 15 residues. Germline lookup yields CDR1 SGHVS and CDR2 FQNEAQ. The CDR3 sequence: CASSPLGGTQETQYF. The CDR3 region has the DNA TGTGCCAGCAGCCCCCTAGGAGGGACCCAAGAGACCCAGTACTTC.